This TCR beta chain appears in the sequencing data of a study of spatial heterogeneity in lung cancer. The overall study: The study observed each unique TCR and UMI combination more than ten times on average in raw reads. Study results and caveats: Detection of ubiquitous tumor TCRs in blood was higher at resection than follow-up.

Time point here: sample taken at primary tumor resection. The cohort: approximately 74 early-stage, untreated non-small cell lung cancer patients. No cells were sorted before sequencing. The whole RNA sequenced was extracted from tumor, nontumor lung or frozen PBMC. TCRdb re-called the 5' RACE reads through MiXCR, storing one row per CDR3 protein. The sample lists 40,000 to 45,000 distinct CDR3 sequences, nearly 7% occurring once. Trimming removed 0 bases at V and 2 bases at J, with 8 bases between. From germline, CDR1 is MNHEY and CDR2 SVGEGT. The CDR3 is 15 amino acids. This clonotype was detected ten times or more. Its target is unknown.

This receptor was obtained from a female donor with early-stage non-small cell lung cancer. V is TRBV6-2 or TRBV6-3 and J is TRBJ2-4; possible D gene TRBD1, 6 bases. The starting material was PBMCs, obtained at surgery. CDR3 protein: CASSYSTGTKNIQYF. The CDR3 region has the DNA TGTGCCAGCAGTTACTCAACAGGGACCAAAAACATTCAGTACTTC.